These T cell receptor beta chains were read from a single sample in a study of T cells in narcolepsy. Clones were read by immunoSEQ multiplex PCR, and TCRdb kept only the in-frame ones, dropping some. The sample holds tens of thousands of clones, about 80% seen once. Sequencing was performed on CD45RA- memory CD4+ T cells from PBMCs. Receptor source: a human donor with narcolepsy. Each CDR3 is given with its conserved first and last residue. Each record gives: V gene, clone size, D gene, J gene, CDR3 DNA, CDR3 protein. A D gene is named only where the DNA matches it firmly. Only some rows state a clone size, as once, few, many or a class for expanded clones.

>TRBV15|NA|TRBD2|TRBJ2-1
TGTGCCACCAGCAGAGCGGCTAGCGGGGGGTATGATAATGAGCAGTTCTTC
CATSRAASGGYDNEQFF
>TRBV27|NA|NA|TRBJ1-4
TGTGCCAGCAGGACCCAGGGGTGGAATGAAAAACTGTTTTTT
CASRTQGWNEKLFF
>TRBV5-4|once|NA|TRBJ1-2
TGTGCCAGCAGCTTGGCCGGAGTCACTAACTATGGCTACACCTTC
CASSLAGVTNYGYTF
>TRBV4-1|NA|TRBD2|TRBJ2-2
TGCGCCAGCAGCCAAGAAAGGGCGGGGGGGAACACCGGGGAGCTGTTTTTT
CASSQERAGGNTGELFF
>TRBV5-1|NA|NA|TRBJ2-1
TGCGCCAGCCGGATGAGCTCCTACAATGAGCAGTTCTTC
CASRMSSYNEQFF
>TRBV15|few|NA|TRBJ1-2
TGTGCCACCAGCAGAGGGGGGGTTGTGATCGGTGGCTACACCTTC
CATSRGGVVIGGYTF
>TRBV7-8|NA|NA|TRBJ2-5
TGTGCCAGCAGCACCGGGGAGTTAGAGACCCAGTACTTC
CASSTGELETQYF
>TRBV11-2|NA|NA|TRBJ2-7
TGTGCCAGCAGCTCGAGGGAGGACAGGCAGTACTTC
CASSSREDRQYF
>TRBV9|NA|NA|TRBJ1-2
TGTGCCAGCAGCGTAGCGTCCCAGACTGTTGGGGGCGGCTACACCTTC
CASSVASQTVGGGYTF
>TRBV18|few|TRBD2|TRBJ2-1
TGTGCCAGCTCACCTCGCGGGAGGAGGTCCTACAATGAGCAGTTCTTC
CASSPRGRRSYNEQFF